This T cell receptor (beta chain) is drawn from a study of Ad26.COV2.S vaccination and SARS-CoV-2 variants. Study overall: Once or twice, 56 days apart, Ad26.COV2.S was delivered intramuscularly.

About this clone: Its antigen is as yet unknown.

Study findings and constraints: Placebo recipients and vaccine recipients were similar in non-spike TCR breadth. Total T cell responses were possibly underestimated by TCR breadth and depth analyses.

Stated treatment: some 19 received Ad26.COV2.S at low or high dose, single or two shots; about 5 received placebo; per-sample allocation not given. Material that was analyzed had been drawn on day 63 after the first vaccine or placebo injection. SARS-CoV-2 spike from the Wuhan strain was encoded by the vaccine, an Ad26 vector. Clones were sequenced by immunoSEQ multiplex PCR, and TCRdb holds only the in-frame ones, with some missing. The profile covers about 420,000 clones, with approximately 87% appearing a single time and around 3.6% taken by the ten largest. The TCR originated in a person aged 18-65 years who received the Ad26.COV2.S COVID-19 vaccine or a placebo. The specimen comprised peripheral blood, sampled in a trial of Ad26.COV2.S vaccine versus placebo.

This CDR3 reads CASNPSSNEKLFF. In DNA, the CDR3 is TGTGCCAGCAACCCCTCCAGCAATGAAAAACTGTTTTTT. This chain links TRBV2 with TRBJ1-4; no clear D. This CDR3 contains 13 residues. Germline CDR1 is SNHLY and CDR2 is FYNNEI. The germline V and J ends were trimmed by 7 bases and 5 bases, with 11 bases remaining between them.